This TCR beta chain stems from a study of blood T cells in healthy people across ages (dated by TCRdb to 2013 to 2016). Broadly, across the study: In model experiments, roughly one uniquely barcoded TCR beta cDNA molecule per two T cells was captured by template switching. To track age-related changes in TCR beta repertoire diversity, the study relied on deep sequencing normalized with unique cDNA molecular identifiers. To avoid experimental bias, donors of different ages were spread randomly across the sequencing lanes. The study analyzed two additional independent replicas of 1 million unique cDNA reads from the same blood draw for two donors, one aged 18 to 29 and one aged 80 or older. Donors were grouped into four age groups: young (average about 15 years), middle-aged (39), aged (around 62) and long-lived (about 89). The paper's findings and limits, for the study overall: There was a strong correlation between observed TCR beta diversity and the percentage of naive T cells measured by flow cytometry. Because the CMV infection status of the donors was unknown, age-related changes in expanded clonotypes may potentially have been confounded. Compared with the aged group, more naive CD4+ T cells, fewer expanded clones and increased TCR diversity were shown by the long-lived group, suggesting age selection. Observed TCR beta diversity per million T cells fell roughly linearly with age, and a significant reduction was already apparent by age about 38. Bulk unsorted PBMC profiling prevented conclusive comparison of naive and antigen-experienced compartments. Estimates of total diversity based on one million sequenced T cells were regarded as lower bounds and as underestimates.

The 39 donors, aged about 6 to 90 years, were systemically healthy Caucasian individuals from Russia. Each donor gave approximately 9.4 milliliters of peripheral blood, drawn into EDTA-treated Vacutainer tubes. Ficoll-Paque density-gradient centrifugation was used to isolate PBMCs, with at least 6 million obtained per sample. Trizol reagent was used to extract total RNA from PBMCs, with at least 5 micrograms per sample. For every donor, an aliquot of PBMCs went through flow cytometry to measure the percentages of naive CD45RAhigh/CD27high T cells. The CDR3 has 15 amino acids, counting the end cysteine and phenylalanine. Of the read, only the CDR3 DNA is kept; its 45 bases are in frame from base 1. Trimming accounts for 6 bases at V and 4 bases at J, while the number of junction bases matched to no gene is 9. CDR1 and CDR2, looked up from the germline V gene (reference sequence), are MNHNY and SVGAGI.

Worth noting for this clonotype: Its antigen remains unidentified. It has no much larger one-base neighbor in the sample; base qualities were not kept.

The library was made by 5' RACE. The run used an Illumina HiSeq 2500. The second PCR ran for about 6 to 11 cycles and used a J-beta primer mix along with a sample-barcoded 5' primer. A unique molecular identifier was introduced onto each TCR beta cDNA molecule by a template-switch 5' adaptor carrying 12 random nucleotides. At least 2.5 million CDR3-containing paired-end reads were obtained from each sample. First-strand cDNA synthesis was performed from all RNA using the Mint cDNA synthesis kit, with priming by a TRBC-specific oligonucleotide. After uracil-DNA glycosylase treatment, a first 18-cycle PCR used universal primers M1SS and BC2_uni_R on all cDNA. For the original study's pipeline: For normalization, 1 million high-quality reads, each with a distinct molecular identifier, were randomly selected from each sample. Instead of being binned into consensus sequences, reads with shared molecular identifiers were discarded. MiTCR, with a Q25 quality threshold and the strictest error-elimination algorithm, was used for CDR3 identification, clonotype clustering and error correction. A nonparametric unseen species model using Euler transformation provided a lower-bound estimate of total TCR beta diversity. TCRdb reprocessed the public reads (quality trimming at Q25 with fastp, clone calling with MiXCR) and kept in-frame beta chains. For every CDR3 protein sequence, its rows merge into one entry that carries the most common genes and DNA. The V and J calls were not made by the authors but by TCRdb's processing. This sample gives about 640,000 distinct CDR3 sequences in total; roughly 53% of them show up just once. Over 30% of the sample comes from the top ten.

This TCR derives from a man in his sixties in good health. Sequencing was done on a sample of blood. The V and J genes are TRBV6-6 and TRBJ1-1, and 9 bases in between align with TRBD1. The CDR3 reads CASRKQGATGTEAFF. The DNA sequence is as follows: TGTGCCAGCAGGAAACAGGGGGCGACGGGCACTGAAGCTTTCTTT.